A selection of T cell receptor beta chains follows, all from one sample in a study of PD-L1 blockade in urothelial cancer. Only in-frame clones appear in the TCRdb table, and some are missing; sequencing was by immunoSEQ multiplex PCR. The data hold 60,000 or so clones, with 65% to 90% observed a single time. The starting material was PBMCs, obtained around atezolizumab (anti-PD-L1) treatment. The origin of the receptors is a man between 65 and 80 years old with urothelial cancer. CDR3s include the opening cysteine and the closing phenylalanine or tryptophan. The D gene is left open where the match is weak. Clone size appears in some rows only: once, few, many, or a class for an expanded clone.

j_call | d_call | clone_size | v_call | cdr3_aa | cdr3_nt
TRBJ1-6 | . | . | TRBV9 | CASSSSGGGNSPLHF | TGTGCCAGCAGCTCTAGTGGGGGGGGTAATTCACCCCTCCACTTT
TRBJ2-7 | . | . | TRBV14 | CASSPRAGPYEQYF | TGTGCCAGCAGCCCCCGGGCAGGGCCCTACGAGCAGTACTTC
TRBJ1-4 | . | . | TRBV2 | CASRPGLNEKLFF | TGTGCCAGCAGGCCGGGTCTTAATGAAAAACTGTTTTTT
TRBJ2-7 | . | . | TRBV19 | CASSIGQSAGSYEQYF | TGTGCCAGTAGTATCGGACAGTCCGCAGGCTCCTACGAGCAGTACTTC
TRBJ1-1 | . | . | TRBV27 | CASSPRRGEAEAFF | TGTGCCAGCAGCCCCCGGCGGGGTGAGGCTGAAGCTTTCTTT
TRBJ1-4 | TRBD1 | . | TRBV19 | CASSAWTGGSEKLFF | TGTGCCAGTAGTGCCTGGACAGGGGGAAGTGAAAAACTGTTTTTT
TRBJ1-1 | . | . | TRBV28 | CASSPSRALNTEAFF | TGTGCCAGCAGTCCCTCCAGGGCCCTGAACACTGAAGCTTTCTTT
TRBJ2-3 | TRBD1 | . | TRBV19 | CASSYDRGLSRYAYF | TGTGCCAGTAGCTACGACAGGGGATTGTCCAGATACGCGTATTTT
TRBJ2-1 | TRBD1 | . | TRBV27 | CASSPWDRGIDNEQFF | TGTGCCAGCAGTCCCTGGGACAGGGGTATCGACAATGAGCAGTTCTTC
TRBJ1-4 | TRBD1 | . | TRBV25-1 | CASTDRVNEKLFF | TGTGCCAGCACCGACAGGGTCAATGAAAAACTGTTTTTT
TRBJ1-1 | . | few | TRBV19 | CASSMSLLLRSTEAFF | TGTGCCAGTAGTATGAGCCTTCTACTAAGAAGCACTGAAGCTTTCTTT
TRBJ2-1 | TRBD2 | . | TRBV10-2 | CASLAGSAYNEQFF | TGCGCCAGCCTAGCGGGATCTGCCTACAATGAGCAGTTCTTC
TRBJ2-1 | TRBD2 | . | TRBV4-2 | CASSQNGASGTSSYNEQFF | TGTGCCAGCAGCCAAAACGGGGCTAGCGGGACGAGCTCCTACAATGAGCAGTTCTTC
TRBJ2-7 | TRBD2 | few | TRBV5-1 | CASSLVRGGEYEQYF | TGCGCCAGCAGCTTGGTTCGGGGGGGAGAATACGAGCAGTACTTC
TRBJ2-2 | . | . | TRBV19 | CASSIRDTSRELFF | TGTGCCAGTAGTATAAGGGACACTTCTCGGGAGCTGTTTTTT
TRBJ2-2 | . | few | TRBV5-1 | CASSLFPDTGELFF | TGCGCCAGCAGCTTGTTCCCAGACACCGGGGAGCTGTTTTTT
TRBJ2-1 | TRBD2 | . | TRBV4-2 | CASSQDPTSIYNEQFF | TGTGCCAGCAGCCAAGACCCGACTAGCATCTACAATGAGCAGTTCTTC
TRBJ2-1 | TRBD2 | . | TRBV4-1 | CASSQNGLAGGAGEQFF | TGCGCCAGCAGCCAAAATGGACTAGCGGGAGGGGCGGGTGAGCAGTTCTTC
TRBJ1-2 | . | . | TRBV18 | CASSRTSLGPDYGYTF | TGTGCCAGCTCACGGACTTCTTTAGGGCCCGACTATGGCTACACCTTC
TRBJ1-2 | . | once | TRBV6-1 | CASSGQYYGYTF | TGTGCCAGCAGTGGGCAGTACTATGGCTACACCTTC
TRBJ1-2 | TRBD1 | . | TRBV19 | CASSPGTGNGYGYTF | TGTGCCAGTAGTCCCGGGACAGGGAATGGGTATGGCTACACCTTC
TRBJ2-1 | TRBD1 | . | TRBV29-1 | CSGSREDRAYNEQFF | TGCAGCGGTAGTAGAGAGGACAGGGCCTACAATGAGCAGTTCTTC
TRBJ2-5 | . | once | TRBV10-3 | CAIRDSQETQYF | TGTGCCATCAGGGACTCCCAAGAGACCCAGTACTTC
TRBJ2-1 | TRBD2 | . | TRBV28 | CASTQLAGDNEQFF | TGTGCCAGCACCCAACTAGCGGGAGACAATGAGCAGTTCTTC
TRBJ2-1 | TRBD1 | . | TRBV5-1 | CASSLGGTGGYNEQFF | TGCGCCAGCAGCTTGGGGGGCACAGGGGGGTACAATGAGCAGTTCTTC
TRBJ2-5 | . | once | TRBV6-1 | CASSPRGETQYF | TGTGCCAGCAGCCCAAGGGGGGAGACCCAGTACTTC
TRBJ1-2 | TRBD1 | . | TRBV5-5 | CASSLDIGTGGLYGYTF | TGTGCCAGCAGCTTGGATATTGGGACAGGGGGTTTGTATGGCTACACCTTC
TRBJ2-3 | . | . | TRBV5-6 | CASSLAAGIRYAYF | TGTGCCAGCAGCTTGGCGGCAGGGATCAGATACGCGTATTTT
TRBJ2-1 | . | . | TRBV18 | CASSTQTRDEQFF | TGTGCCAGCTCAACGCAAACCCGAGATGAGCAGTTCTTC